Listed here are 19 T cell receptor beta chains from one sample, sequenced in a study of beta chain features in type 1 diabetes. Every isolated RNA sample was fully reverse transcribed, so sequencing captured expressed TCRB transcripts. Clones were sequenced by immunoSEQ multiplex PCR, and TCRdb holds only the in-frame ones, with some missing. The sample contains hundreds of thousands of clones, 15% to 20% of which appear only once. The sequencing sample was made of naive CD4+ T cells from blood. The source of these receptors is a woman aged 18-29 years in good health.

The chain carries TRBV7-9 and TRBJ2-4; TRBD2 is a possible D gene (6 bases). The CDR3 has 13 residues. Trimming shortened V by 5 bases and J by 6 bases, and 11 bases separated the two germline ends. Germline CDR1 and CDR2: SEHNR and FQNEAQ (reference sequence). The CDR3 DNA sequence: TGTGCCAGCAGCCGGGAGAGAGGAAACATTCAGTACTTC. Protein product: CASSRERGNIQYF.

This chain uses TRBV18 with TRBJ2-2; maybe TRBD1 (6 bases). V was pared by 5 bases and J by 8 bases, with 15 bases between. CDR3 size: 14 residues. CDR1 is KGHSH, CDR2 LQKENI, per germline. In DNA, the CDR3 is TGTGCCAGCTCATCGGACAGACTGACTGGGGAGCTGTTTTTT. The encoded protein is CASSSDRLTGELFF.

This chain connects TRBV27 to TRBJ2-7; D uncertain. V was pared by 2 bases and J by 2 bases, with 10 bases between. The CDR3 totals 14 residues. Germline CDR1 and CDR2: MNHEY and SMNVEV (reference sequence). CDR3 bases: TGTGCCAGCAGTTTAATGGGGAAAACCTACGAGCAGTACTTC. This gives the protein CASSLMGKTYEQYF.

This clone was picked up a small number of times. The chain combines TRBV4-1 with TRBJ1-5, with 8 bases lining up with TRBD1. The V gene's germline CDR1 is MGHRA and CDR2 YSYEKL. The V gene end was trimmed by 4 bases and the J gene end by 6 bases; junction bases not matched to a gene: 8. The CDR3 spans 15 residues. CDR3 residues: CASSPSRQGAQPQHF. CDR3 nucleotides: TGCGCCAGCAGCCCGTCCAGGCAGGGGGCTCAGCCCCAGCATTTT.

This clone was counted only a few times. The CDR3 DNA is TGTGCCAGCAGCTTCACCAGGGGGATGAACTACGAGCAGTACTTC. It specifies CASSFTRGMNYEQYF. This chain connects TRBV11-2 to TRBJ2-7; 7 nucleotides align to TRBD1. After removal of 3 bases from V and 3 bases from J, the junction contained 8 bases not matched to a gene. Germline V gene lookup returns CDR1 SGHAT and CDR2 FQNNGV. The CDR3 runs to 15 residues. Based on the CDR3 plus reference TRBV11-2 and TRBJ2-7, the full variable domain is EAGVAQSPRYKIIEKRQSVAFWCNPISGHATLYWYQQILGQGPKLLIQFQNNGVVDDSQLPKDRFSAERLKGVDSTLKIQPAKLEDSAVYLCASSFTRGMNYEQYFGPGTRLTVT.

The chain has TRBV9 and TRBJ2-7, with TRBD2 identical over 10 bases. There are 13 residues in the CDR3. The germline V gene has CDR1 SGDLS and CDR2 YYNGEE. Trimming took 2 bases from V and 5 from J; bases not matched to a gene: 1. CDR3 residues: CASSVGLAHEQYF. The CDR3 bases are TGTGCCAGCAGCGTGGGACTAGCGCACGAGCAGTACTTC.

The chain is built from TRBV6-5 and TRBJ2-1; 8 positions match TRBD2. Germline values: CDR1 MNHEY, CDR2 SVGAGI. This CDR3 spans 15 amino acids. With V trimmed by 6 bases and J by 4 bases, 8 bases remained unmatched. The CDR3 DNA sequence: TGTGCCAGCAGCTTAACTAGCGGCCCTTACAATGAGCAGTTCTTC. It is translated as CASSLTSGPYNEQFF.

The genes are TRBV2 and TRBJ2-7; either TRBD1 or TRBD2 may fit D (5 bases each). With 2 bases removed from V and 0 bases from J, the gap between germline ends came to 11 bases. Germline V CDR1 and CDR2: SNHLY, FYNNEI. The CDR3 has 15 amino acids. The CDR3 DNA is TGTGCCAGCAGTGAATTGGGGGTCCTCTCCTACGAGCAGTACTTC. Encoded protein: CASSELGVLSYEQYF.

This sequence joins TRBV18 and TRBJ2-4; D is unresolved. Germline V lookup: CDR1 KGHSH, CDR2 LQKENI. The CDR3 spans 15 residues. V was pared by 0 bases and J by 3 bases, with 9 bases between. The CDR3 nucleotides are TGTGCCAGCTCACCACCAGGGTTGGGCAAAAACATTCAGTACTTC. Translating it yields CASSPPGLGKNIQYF.

In regard to this clone: The sample has other DNA sequences that encode this CDR3 too. The chain employs TRBV28 and TRBJ2-3, with D possibly being TRBD2 (6 bases). Germline V lookup: CDR1 MDHEN, CDR2 SYDVKM. Between the trimmed V and J ends, which lost 4 bases and 0 bases, there was a span of 8 bases. The CDR3 runs 14 residues. In DNA form, the CDR3 reads TGTGCCAGCAGTTCGGCGGGGAGCACAGATACGCAGTATTTT. It specifies CASSSAGSTDTQYF.

This clone came up a few times. This chain links TRBV21-1 with TRBJ2-7; the table's D call, TRBD2, has no DNA check behind it. TRBV21-1 is classified as a pseudogene. This CDR3 has 15 residues. CDR3 amino acids: CASSKGETSRLEQYF. The DNA for the CDR3 is TGTGCCAGCAGCAAAGGCGAGACTAGCAGGCTCGAGCAGTACTTC.

This clone was seen a handful of times. The CDR3 region is CAIMSGTGDHYEQYF. The CDR3 DNA follows: TGTGCCATCATGTCAGGGACAGGGGACCACTACGAGCAGTACTTC. This chain uses TRBV10-3 with TRBJ2-7; 10 bases match TRBD1. J was trimmed by 3 bases and V by 7 bases; bases with no gene match: 9. Per germline, CDR1 ENHRY and CDR2 SYGVKD. The CDR3 extends over 15 amino acids.

This clone came up a few times. CDR3 in DNA: TGTGCCAGCAGCATAGGACTCAGCTCCTACAATGAGCAGTTCTTC. It encodes CASSIGLSSYNEQFF. The chain recombines TRBV5-4 with TRBJ2-1; perhaps TRBD2 as D (5 bases). This CDR3 contains 15 residues. Trimming stripped 4 bases from V and 0 bases from J, with 11 bases between. The germline gives CDR1 SGHNT, CDR2 YYREEE (reference sequence).

This clone was recorded a few times. In the same sample, other DNA sequences code for this CDR3. The chain recombines TRBV20-1 with TRBJ2-7; possible D gene TRBD2, 6 bases. V was shortened by 3 bases and J by 4 bases, with 7 bases between the two germline ends. From germline, CDR1 is DFQATT and CDR2 SNEGSKA (reference sequence). The CDR3 spans 11 residues. The CDR3 bases are TGCAGTGCTAGCCGGGGGTACGAGCAGTACTTC. This encodes CSASRGYEQYF.

Only a few counts were recorded for this clone. V is TRBV7-9 and J is TRBJ2-1; D is undetermined. CDR3 length: 13 amino acids. The germline V gene has CDR1 SEHNR and CDR2 FQNEAQ (reference sequence). V was pared by 5 bases and J by 6 bases, with 11 bases between. CDR3 DNA: TGTGCCAGCAGCGAGACTGCAGCCAATGAGCAGTTCTTC. Its translation: CASSETAANEQFF.

This clone was counted a few times. The chain combines TRBV15 with TRBJ2-5; TRBD1 agrees at 10 bases. The CDR3 has 14 amino acids. After removal of 8 bases from V and 5 bases from J, the junction contained 8 bases not matched to a gene. The germline gives CDR1 LNHNV, CDR2 YYDKDF (reference sequence). CDR3 residues: CATSRQGAGETQYF. In nucleotides, the CDR3 is TGTGCCACCTCCAGACAGGGGGCAGGGGAGACCCAGTACTTC.

In this sample, this clone turned up a few times. The gene calls are TRBV5-1 and TRBJ1-2; TRBD1 matches at 12 bases. The V and J ends lost 3 bases and 8 bases, in that order; junction bases with no gene match: 5. This CDR3 has 14 amino acids. CDR1 and CDR2 from the germline V gene are SGHRS and YFSETQ. CDR3 nucleotides: TGCGCCAGCAGCTGGGACAGGGGGCGGGAAGGCTACACCTTC. It specifies CASSWDRGREGYTF.

This clone was counted a few times. The chain has TRBV10-3 and TRBJ2-1, with TRBD1 identical over 7 bases. Trimming cost V 5 bases and J 9 bases; bases outside gene matches: 10. Germline CDR1 and CDR2: ENHRY and SYGVKD. The CDR3 consists of 14 residues. The CDR3 protein is CAISTGTEVSEQFF. The CDR3 bases are TGTGCCATCAGTACCGGGACAGAGGTTAGTGAGCAGTTCTTC.

This clone has just a few counts. The V gene is TRBV29-1, the J gene TRBJ1-1; weak D call: TRBD1 (5 bases). Germline V gene data show CDR1 as SQVTM and CDR2 as ANQGSEA. V lost 4 bases and J lost 0, with 18 bases in between. CDR3 length equals 16 residues. The CDR3 region is CSVASRVWGLNTEAFF. The CDR3 nucleotides are TGCAGCGTTGCCAGCCGGGTATGGGGGTTGAACACTGAAGCTTTCTTT.